One sample yielded the 17 T cell receptor beta chains listed below, sequenced in a study of regulatory T cells in long-lasting Graves disease. Both iRepertoire HTBI primers and Arm-PCR of CDR3 regions were used to build the TCR beta libraries. TCRdb recomputed calls from the multiplex PCR reads with MiXCR, one row per CDR3 protein. The sample records roughly 450,000 distinct CDR3 sequences, around 20% being singletons. Time point denoted: persistent/refractory GD, antithyroid drugs over 5 years with positive TRAb. Generation of the TCR library employed RNA extracted from PBMCs. This material consisted of peripheral blood mononuclear cells (PBMCs), taken when the disease was refractory, from a patient treated with antithyroid drugs. Receptors were obtained from a female donor with Graves disease.

The V gene is TRBV29-1, the J gene TRBJ2-7; D gene unclear. CDR1 SQVTM and CDR2 ANQGSEA come from the germline V gene. The CDR3 consists of 12 residues. Trimming removed 7 bases from V and 5 bases from J, with 15 bases in between. In DNA, the CDR3 is TGCAGCGCCTTGGCTCTTCGGAACGAGCAGTACTTC. This translates into CSALALRNEQYF.

Only a few counts were recorded for this clonotype. The genes are TRBV19 and TRBJ1-2; D call uncertain. Trimming took 5 bases from V and 4 from J, leaving 8 bases between them. This CDR3 has 12 residues. CDR1 is LNHDA and CDR2 is SQIVND in the germline V gene (reference sequence). The CDR3 sequence is CASSARRYGYTF. Written as DNA, the CDR3 is TGTGCCAGTAGTGCCCGCCGCTATGGCTACACCTTC.

This chain joins TRBV4-2 and TRBJ1-1, with a possible D match to TRBD1 (6 bases). The CDR3 is made up of 16 amino acids. The germline V and J ends were trimmed by 1 base and 6 bases, with 18 bases remaining between them. CDR1 LGHNA and CDR2 YNFKEQ come from the germline V gene. The CDR3 sequence: CASSQGTGTVVAEAFF. As DNA, the CDR3 is TGTGCCAGCAGCCAAGGAACAGGGACCGTGGTGGCTGAAGCTTTCTTT.

This clonotype was observed many times. The rearrangement uses TRBV6-1 and TRBJ1-2, with D perhaps TRBD1 (6 bases). Trimming took off 5 bases at V and 8 bases at J, with 18 bases between the two ends. The CDR3 contains 14 residues. Germline-derived CDR1 and CDR2 are MNHNS and SASEGT. The CDR3 sequence is CASSQPDRPLGYTF. CDR3 in DNA: TGTGCCAGCAGTCAACCCGACAGGCCTCTGGGCTACACCTTC.

There are a few counts of this clonotype. The V and J genes are TRBV20-1 and TRBJ2-7, with a tentative D call TRBD1 (5 bases). V was pared by 0 bases and J by 3 bases, with 15 bases between. The CDR3 loop spans 15 amino acids. Germline loops: CDR1 DFQATT, CDR2 SNEGSKA (reference sequence). The CDR3 here is CSARDPTGSIYEQYF. The CDR3 DNA reads as TGCAGTGCTAGAGATCCAACAGGTTCGATCTACGAGCAGTACTTC.

This clonotype was recorded at least ten times. The rearrangement joins TRBV7-9 to TRBJ2-5; no definite D call. The CDR3 runs 15 residues. V was trimmed by 1 base and J by 3 bases, leaving 12 bases between them. Per the germline V gene, CDR1 is SEHNR and CDR2 is FQNEAQ (reference sequence). Here the CDR3 reads CASSLGARTEETQYF. DNA of the CDR3: TGTGCCAGCAGCTTAGGGGCCAGGACGGAAGAGACCCAGTACTTC.

This clonotype has ten or more counts. This sequence joins TRBV7-2 and TRBJ2-4, with D unresolved. Germline V lookup: CDR1 SGHTA, CDR2 FQGNSA. The CDR3 runs to 18 residues. With 3 bases removed from V and 0 bases from J, the gap between germline ends came to 18 bases. CDR3 sequence: CASSLKMWLEKAKNIQYF. In DNA form, the CDR3 reads TGTGCCAGCAGCTTGAAGATGTGGCTAGAGAAAGCCAAAAACATTCAGTACTTC.

This rearrangement joins TRBV19 to TRBJ1-5, with 7 bases lining up with TRBD1. Per the germline V gene, CDR1 is LNHDA and CDR2 is SQIVND (reference sequence). This CDR3 contains 15 residues. The J segment lost 1 base and the V segment lost 3 bases, leaving 3 bases of the junction unmatched. CDR3 protein: CASSIIQGSNQPQHF. The CDR3 region has the DNA TGTGCCAGTAGTATTATACAGGGGAGCAATCAGCCCCAGCATTTT.

In this sample, this clonotype turned up many times. The chain joins TRBV11-2 to TRBJ2-1; 8 nucleotides align to TRBD2. J was trimmed by 0 bases and V by 6 bases; bases with no gene match: 7. Germline loops: CDR1 SGHAT, CDR2 FQNNGV. This CDR3 contains 16 residues. The CDR3 coding sequence is TGTGCCAGCAGTTTTAGCGGGACGGACTCCTACAATGAGCAGTTCTTC. Its translation is CASSFSGTDSYNEQFF.

This clonotype was recorded many times. This chain joins TRBV20-1 and TRBJ1-2; no reliable D call. Trimming took off 0 bases at V and 2 bases at J, with 13 bases between the two ends. CDR3 length: 15 residues. Germline-derived CDR1 and CDR2 are DFQATT and SNEGSKA (reference sequence). The CDR3 loop is CSARDLKGWNYGYTF. The CDR3 coding sequence is TGCAGTGCTAGAGATCTGAAAGGGTGGAACTATGGCTACACCTTC.

The chain joins TRBV6-2 or TRBV6-3 to TRBJ1-4; perhaps TRBD1 as D (5 bases). The V end was cut by 5 bases, the J end by 0 bases, with 13 bases between. The CDR3 consists of 16 residues. The germline V gene has CDR1 MNHEY and CDR2 SVGEGT. CDR3 DNA: TGTGCCAGCAGTGACCGGGACGCCGCAACTAATGAAAAACTGTTTTTT. Translation gives CASSDRDAATNEKLFF.

This clonotype was recorded many times. V usage is TRBV10-3 and J usage is TRBJ2-7, with a tentative D call TRBD2 (5 bases). Trimming removed 0 bases at V and 3 bases at J, with 12 bases between. The CDR3 covers 15 residues. Germline CDR1 ENHRY, CDR2 SYGVKD. The CDR3 coding sequence is TGTGCCATCAGTGAGTCGAGGTTGAGGGACTACGAGCAGTACTTC. Its translation is CAISESRLRDYEQYF.

This clonotype appeared a few times. The V call is TRBV6-2 or TRBV6-3, the J call TRBJ2-2, with unresolved D. The germline gives CDR1 MNHEY, CDR2 SVGEGT. The ends were cut back, 2 bases at V and 5 bases at J, with 6 bases in the middle. CDR3 length: 13 residues. CDR3 DNA: TGTGCCAGCAGTTACCTCCAAACCGGGGAGCTGTTTTTT. This sequence encodes CASSYLQTGELFF.

This clonotype was seen repeatedly, ten times or more. The V call is TRBV2, the J call TRBJ2-7, with 7 bases that match TRBD2. Trimming cost V 2 bases and J 0 bases; bases outside gene matches: 4. The CDR3 extends over 15 amino acids. Germline-derived CDR1 and CDR2 are SNHLY and FYNNEI. This chain's CDR3 is CASSERLAASYEQYF. The CDR3 nucleotides read TGTGCCAGCAGTGAACGTCTAGCGGCCTCCTACGAGCAGTACTTC. Complete variable domain (other parts from reference TRBV2 and TRBJ2-7): EPEVTQTPSHQVTQMGQEVILRCVPISNHLYFYWYRQILGQKVEFLVSFYNNEISEKSEIFDDQFSVERPDGSNFTLKIRSTKLEDSAMYFCASSERLAASYEQYFGPGTRLTVT.

The chain couples TRBV6-1 to TRBJ1-5; D is ambiguous. With 5 bases removed from V and 3 bases from J, the gap between germline ends came to 8 bases. CDR1 is MNHNS and CDR2 is SASEGT in the germline V gene. There are 13 residues in the CDR3. For the CDR3, the DNA is TGTGCCAGCAGTAAGGAGGACAATCAGCCCCAGCATTTT. Translating gives CASSKEDNQPQHF.

This clonotype was detected a few times. The rearrangement uses TRBV6-1 and TRBJ1-2; no firm D call. The length of the CDR3 is 11 residues. Germline values: CDR1 MNHNS, CDR2 SASEGT. V was trimmed by 10 bases and J by 2 bases, leaving 8 bases between them. CDR3 protein: CATKTNYGYTF. CDR3 DNA sequence: TGTGCCACCAAAACCAACTATGGCTACACCTTC.

This clonotype has only a few counts. CDR3 sequence reads: CASSYSENRYTEAFF. The CDR3 region has the DNA TGTGCCAGCAGTTACTCGGAGAATAGGTACACTGAAGCTTTCTTT. This chain connects TRBV6-2 or TRBV6-3 to TRBJ1-1; no clear D. Germline assignment: CDR1 MNHEY and CDR2 SVGEGT. CDR3 length equals 15 residues. Trimming shortened V by 0 bases and J by 3 bases, and 11 bases separated the two germline ends.